Listed here are 5 T cell receptor beta chains from one sample, sequenced in a study of cytomegalovirus exposure and HLA in healthy donors. The data were produced by immunoSEQ multiplex PCR, yet TCRdb's version contains in-frame clones alone and is incomplete. The table shows fewer than 400,000 clones, with approximately 86% occurring only once. Source material: PBMCs. Receptor source: a man aged 30 to 45 in good health and CMV-seronegative.

The genes are TRBV6-5 and TRBJ2-3, with a possible D match to TRBD1 (5 bases). V shed 2 bases and J shed 1 base, with 7 bases lying between them. The germline V gene encodes CDR1 MNHEY and CDR2 SVGAGI. This CDR3 is 14 amino acids long. The CDR3 nucleotides are TGTGCCAGCAGTTACGGGGCCGGCACAGATACGCAGTATTTT. As protein: CASSYGAGTDTQYF.

The J gene is TRBJ2-7, the V gene TRBV4-1, with TRBD1 as a possible D gene (5 bases). The CDR3 spans 18 residues. Trimming removed 0 bases at V and 0 bases at J, with 18 bases between. CDR1 and CDR2 from the germline V gene are MGHRA and YSYEKL. CDR3 nucleotides: TGCGCCAGCAGCCAAGATCGCTGGGCAGGGTTCGGCTCCTACGAGCAGTACTTC. This encodes CASSQDRWAGFGSYEQYF.

The chain is built from TRBV13 and TRBJ2-3; 7 bases match TRBD1. The CDR3 is made up of 16 amino acids. Trimming at V came to 4 bases and at J to 0 bases, leaving 7 bases not matched to a gene. The V gene's germline CDR1 is PRHDT and CDR2 FYEKMQ (reference sequence). The CDR3: CASSSGTEISTDTQYF. The CDR3 region has the DNA TGTGCCAGCAGCTCCGGGACAGAGATTAGCACAGATACGCAGTATTTT.

This rearrangement joins TRBV4-3 to TRBJ2-7; weak D call: TRBD2 (6 bases). CDR1 and CDR2 (germline): LGHNA, YSLEER. The CDR3 loop spans 14 amino acids. The V and J ends lost 0 bases and 3 bases respectively, with 9 bases between them. CDR3 loop: CASSQDLRDYEQYF. The CDR3 DNA follows: TGCGCCAGCAGCCAAGATTTGCGGGACTACGAGCAGTACTTC.

V gene TRBV5-6 combines with J gene TRBJ1-2; a weak D match, TRBD1 (6 bases). V lost 4 bases, J lost 2 bases, and 18 bases lay in between. Germline V gene data show CDR1 as SGHDT and CDR2 as YYEEEE. The CDR3 consists of 16 residues. For the CDR3, the DNA is TGTGCCAGCAGCCCGACCCAAGGACAGAAGAACTATGGCTACACCTTC. Translation: CASSPTQGQKNYGYTF.